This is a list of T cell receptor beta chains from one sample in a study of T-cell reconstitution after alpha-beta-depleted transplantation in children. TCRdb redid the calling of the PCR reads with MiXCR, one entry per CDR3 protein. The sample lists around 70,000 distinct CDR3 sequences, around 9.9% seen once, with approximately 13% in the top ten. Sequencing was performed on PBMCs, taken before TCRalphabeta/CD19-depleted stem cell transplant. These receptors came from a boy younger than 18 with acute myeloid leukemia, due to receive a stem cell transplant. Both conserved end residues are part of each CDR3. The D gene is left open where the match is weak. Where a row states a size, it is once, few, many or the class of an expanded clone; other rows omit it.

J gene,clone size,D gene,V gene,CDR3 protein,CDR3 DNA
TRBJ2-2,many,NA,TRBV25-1,CASAARLDNTGELFF,TGTGCCAGCGCAGCCCGACTGGATAACACCGGGGAGCTGTTTTTT
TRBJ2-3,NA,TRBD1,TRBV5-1,CASTNRDRTLSTDTQYF,TGCGCCAGCACCAACCGGGACAGGACACTTAGCACAGATACGCAGTATTTT
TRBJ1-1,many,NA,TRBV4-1,CASSGPLKNTEAFF,TGCGCCAGCAGCGGACCGCTGAAGAACACTGAAGCTTTCTTT
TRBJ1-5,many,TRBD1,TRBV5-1,CASSFQGDQPQHF,TGCGCCAGCAGCTTCCAGGGGGATCAGCCCCAGCATTTT
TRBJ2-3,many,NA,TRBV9,CASSVGFADTQYF,TGTGCCAGCAGCGTAGGATTTGCAGATACGCAGTATTTT
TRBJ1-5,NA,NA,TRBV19,CATGKGWDQPQHF,TGTGCCACCGGAAAAGGGTGGGATCAGCCCCAGCATTTT
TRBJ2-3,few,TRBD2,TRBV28,CASPPLAGDTDTQYF,TGTGCCAGCCCCCCACTAGCGGGGGACACAGATACGCAGTATTTT
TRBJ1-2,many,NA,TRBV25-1,CASSEPGRDYGYTF,TGTGCCAGCAGTGAACCCGGACGAGACTATGGCTACACCTTC
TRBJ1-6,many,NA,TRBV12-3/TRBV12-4,CASSWKSRGANSPLHF,TGTGCCAGCAGTTGGAAATCTCGCGGGGCTAATTCACCCCTCCACTTT
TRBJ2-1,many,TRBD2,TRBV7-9,CASSPVGTSGNNEQFF,TGTGCCAGCAGCCCCGTGGGGACTAGCGGAAACAATGAGCAGTTCTTC
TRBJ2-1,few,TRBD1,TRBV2,CASSKTGRIPNEQFF,TGTGCCAGCTCGAAGACAGGGCGCATCCCCAATGAGCAGTTCTTC
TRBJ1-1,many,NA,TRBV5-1,CASSIRTDREAFF,TGCGCCAGCAGCATCCGCACCGATCGTGAAGCTTTCTTT
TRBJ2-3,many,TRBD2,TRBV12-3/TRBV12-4,CASRPSSGSLQYF,TGTGCCAGCAGGCCATCTAGCGGGAGTTTACAGTATTTT
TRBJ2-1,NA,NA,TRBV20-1,CSARTRRLLNEQFF,TGCAGTGCTAGAACCCGGCGCCTCCTCAATGAGCAGTTCTTC
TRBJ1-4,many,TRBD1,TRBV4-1,CASRRDRGDNEKLFF,TGCGCCAGCAGGCGAGACAGGGGAGATAATGAAAAACTGTTTTTT
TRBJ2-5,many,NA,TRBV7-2,CASSPAPRETQYF,TGTGCCAGCAGCCCAGCCCCAAGAGAGACCCAGTACTTC
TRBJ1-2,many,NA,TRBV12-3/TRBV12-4,CASRAVMSYTF,TGTGCCAGCCGAGCAGTGATGAGCTACACCTTC
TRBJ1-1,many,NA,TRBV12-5,CASGWGTGYTEAFF,TGTGCTAGTGGTTGGGGCACAGGGTACACTGAAGCTTTCTTT
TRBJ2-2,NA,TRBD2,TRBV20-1,CSAKRLAGYPGELFF,TGCAGTGCCAAGAGACTAGCGGGATACCCCGGGGAGCTGTTTTTT
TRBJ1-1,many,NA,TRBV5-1,CASSLAAATEAFF,TGCGCCAGCAGCTTGGCAGCAGCCACTGAAGCTTTCTTT
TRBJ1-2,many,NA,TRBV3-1,CASSQGWRGATF,TGTGCCAGCAGCCAAGGATGGCGTGGAGCCACCTTC
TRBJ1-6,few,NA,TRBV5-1,CASSLGVEGSPLHF,TGCGCCAGCAGCTTGGGGGTCGAGGGCTCACCCCTCCACTTT
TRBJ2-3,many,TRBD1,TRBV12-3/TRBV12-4,CASLPTGLSTDTQYF,TGTGCCAGCCTCCCGACAGGGCTTAGCACAGATACGCAGTATTTT
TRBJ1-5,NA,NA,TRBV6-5,CASRIRDYSNQPQHF,TGTGCCAGCAGAATCAGGGATTATAGCAATCAGCCCCAGCATTTT
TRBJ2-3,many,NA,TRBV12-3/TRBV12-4,CASSLVGTDTQYF,TGTGCCAGCAGTTTAGTGGGGACAGATACGCAGTATTTT
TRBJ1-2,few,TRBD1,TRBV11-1,CASSLVSGTGDPNYGYTF,TGTGCCAGCAGCTTAGTATCCGGGACAGGGGATCCTAACTATGGCTACACCTTC
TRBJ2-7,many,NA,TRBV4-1,CASSQLSGISYEQYF,TGCGCCAGCAGCCAGCTTTCGGGGATCTCCTACGAGCAGTACTTC
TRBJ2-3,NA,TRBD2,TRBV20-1,CSASGRATDTQYF,TGCAGTGCTAGCGGGAGGGCCACAGATACGCAGTATTTT
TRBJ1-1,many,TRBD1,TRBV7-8,CASSPQTGMNTEAFF,TGTGCCAGCAGCCCTCAGACAGGGATGAACACTGAAGCTTTCTTT
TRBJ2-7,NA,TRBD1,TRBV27,CASSLRALLDRGPDEQYF,TGTGCCAGCAGTTTGCGGGCGTTGTTGGACAGGGGGCCCGACGAGCAGTACTTC
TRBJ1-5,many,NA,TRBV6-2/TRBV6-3,CASSFEPQPQHF,TGTGCCAGCAGTTTTGAACCCCAGCCCCAGCATTTT
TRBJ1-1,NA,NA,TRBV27,CASSLTGDLEAFF,TGTGCCAGCAGTTTGACAGGCGATCTGGAAGCTTTCTTT
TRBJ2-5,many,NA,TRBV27,CASSWVPGGYGETQYF,TGTGCCAGCAGTTGGGTACCCGGGGGCTACGGGGAGACCCAGTACTTC
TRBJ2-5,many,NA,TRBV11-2,CASSATRNQETQYF,TGTGCCAGCAGCGCCACGCGGAACCAAGAGACCCAGTACTTC
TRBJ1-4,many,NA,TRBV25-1,CASSEDNRRWGKLFF,TGTGCCAGCAGTGAAGATAACAGGAGGTGGGGAAAACTGTTTTTT
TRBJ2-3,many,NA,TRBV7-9,CASSSRWAGVSTDTQYF,TGTGCCAGCAGCTCGAGGTGGGCAGGGGTCTCCACAGATACGCAGTATTTT
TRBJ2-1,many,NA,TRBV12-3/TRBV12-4,CASSLSRNEQFF,TGTGCCAGCAGTTTATCCCGCAATGAGCAGTTCTTC
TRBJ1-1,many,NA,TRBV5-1,CASSSVMNTEAFF,TGCGCCAGCAGCTCGGTCATGAACACTGAAGCTTTCTTT
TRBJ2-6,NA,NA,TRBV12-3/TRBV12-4,CTSSFWAGANSGANVLTF,TGTACCAGCAGTTTTTGGGCAGGAGCAAACTCTGGGGCCAACGTCCTGACTTTC
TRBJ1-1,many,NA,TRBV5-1,CASSSGRVNTEAFF,TGCGCCAGCAGCTCGGGACGGGTGAACACTGAAGCTTTCTTT
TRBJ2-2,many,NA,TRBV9,CASSVGSMNTGELFF,TGTGCCAGCAGCGTAGGGAGTATGAACACCGGGGAGCTGTTTTTT
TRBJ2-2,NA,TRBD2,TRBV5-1,CASSLGTSGGPGQLFF,TGCGCCAGCAGCCTAGGGACTAGCGGGGGCCCAGGGCAGCTGTTTTTT
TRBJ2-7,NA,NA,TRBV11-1,CASSLNSASGRLGYEQYF,TGTGCCAGCAGCTTAAATTCAGCCAGCGGCAGGTTGGGCTACGAGCAGTACTTC
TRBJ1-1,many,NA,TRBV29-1,CSVVGEVGRMNTEAFF,TGCAGCGTTGTGGGGGAGGTCGGTCGGATGAACACTGAAGCTTTCTTT
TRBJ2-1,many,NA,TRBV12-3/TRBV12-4,CASSFQASAFF,TGTGCCAGCAGTTTTCAGGCGTCGGCGTTCTTC
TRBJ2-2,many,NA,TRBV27,CASSSAGSIAGELFF,TGTGCCAGCAGTTCGGCAGGGTCGATAGCCGGGGAGCTGTTTTTT
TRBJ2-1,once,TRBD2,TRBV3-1,CASSRLAGVYNEQFF,TGTGCCAGCAGCCGACTAGCGGGGGTGTACAATGAGCAGTTCTTC
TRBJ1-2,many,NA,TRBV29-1,CSVEGGWGYTF,TGCAGCGTGGAGGGGGGTTGGGGCTACACCTTC
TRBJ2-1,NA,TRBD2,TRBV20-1,CSAIRASEGWGTRVHNEQFF,TGCAGTGCTATTCGTGCTAGTGAGGGGTGGGGGACTAGAGTTCACAATGAGCAGTTCTTC
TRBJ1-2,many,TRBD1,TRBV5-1,CASSIRQGDNYGYTF,TGCGCCAGCAGCATCCGACAGGGGGATAACTATGGCTACACCTTC
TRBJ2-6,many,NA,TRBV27,CASSLWAGGANVLTF,TGTGCCAGCAGTTTATGGGCGGGTGGGGCCAACGTCCTGACTTTC
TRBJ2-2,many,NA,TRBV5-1,CASSLVPGGGTGELFF,TGCGCCAGCAGCTTGGTTCCCGGGGGCGGCACCGGGGAGCTGTTTTTT
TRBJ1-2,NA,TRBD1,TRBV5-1,CASSIRTGANYGYTF,TGCGCCAGCAGTATTAGGACAGGCGCCAACTATGGCTACACCTTC
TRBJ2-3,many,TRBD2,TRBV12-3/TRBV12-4,CASSSGGGPSDTQYF,TGTGCCAGCAGTTCCGGCGGGGGTCCCTCAGATACGCAGTATTTT
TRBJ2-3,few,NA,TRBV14,CASSQLDRPTDTQYF,TGTGCCAGCAGCCAATTGGACAGACCCACAGATACGCAGTATTTT
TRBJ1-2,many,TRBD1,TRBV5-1,CASREGTANYGYTF,TGCGCCAGCAGGGAGGGGACAGCAAACTATGGCTACACCTTC
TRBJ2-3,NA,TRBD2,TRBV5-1,CASRIAGGVSTDTQYF,TGCGCCAGCAGAATCGCGGGGGGGGTGAGCACAGATACGCAGTATTTT